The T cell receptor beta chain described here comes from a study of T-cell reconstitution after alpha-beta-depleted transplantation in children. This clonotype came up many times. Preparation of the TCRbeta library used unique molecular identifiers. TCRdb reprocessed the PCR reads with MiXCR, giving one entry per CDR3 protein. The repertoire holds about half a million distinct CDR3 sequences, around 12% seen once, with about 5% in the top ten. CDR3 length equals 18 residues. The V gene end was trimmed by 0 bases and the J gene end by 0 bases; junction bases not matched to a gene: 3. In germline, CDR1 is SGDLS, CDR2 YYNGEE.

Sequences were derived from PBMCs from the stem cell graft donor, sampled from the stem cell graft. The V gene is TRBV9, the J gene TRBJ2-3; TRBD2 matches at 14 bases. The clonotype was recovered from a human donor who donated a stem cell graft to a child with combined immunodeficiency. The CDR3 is CASSVGLAGGTSTDTQYF. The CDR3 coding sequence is TGTGCCAGCAGCGTAGGACTAGCGGGAGGGACTAGCACAGATACGCAGTATTTT.